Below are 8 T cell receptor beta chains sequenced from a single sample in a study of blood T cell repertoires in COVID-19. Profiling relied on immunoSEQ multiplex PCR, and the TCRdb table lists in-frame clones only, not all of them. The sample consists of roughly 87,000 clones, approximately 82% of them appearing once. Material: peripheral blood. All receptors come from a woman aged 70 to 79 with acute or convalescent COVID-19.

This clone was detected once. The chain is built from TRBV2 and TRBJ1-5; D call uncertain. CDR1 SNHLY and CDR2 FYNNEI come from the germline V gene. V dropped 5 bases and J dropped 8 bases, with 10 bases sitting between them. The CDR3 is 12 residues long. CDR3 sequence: CASSPLAEPQHF. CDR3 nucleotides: TGTGCCAGCAGTCCTCTTGCGGAGCCCCAGCATTTT.

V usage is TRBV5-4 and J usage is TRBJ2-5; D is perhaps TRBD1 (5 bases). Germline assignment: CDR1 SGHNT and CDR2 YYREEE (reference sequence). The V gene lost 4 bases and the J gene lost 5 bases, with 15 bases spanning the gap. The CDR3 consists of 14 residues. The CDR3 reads CASSGAETSETQYF. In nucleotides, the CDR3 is TGTGCCAGCAGCGGGGCAGAAACAAGCGAGACCCAGTACTTC.

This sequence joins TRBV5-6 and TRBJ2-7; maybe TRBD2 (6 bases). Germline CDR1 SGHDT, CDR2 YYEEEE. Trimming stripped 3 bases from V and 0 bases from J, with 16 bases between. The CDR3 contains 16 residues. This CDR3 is CASSSRGTASSYEQYF. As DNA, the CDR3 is TGTGCCAGCAGCTCTCGCGGGACCGCAAGCTCCTACGAGCAGTACTTC.

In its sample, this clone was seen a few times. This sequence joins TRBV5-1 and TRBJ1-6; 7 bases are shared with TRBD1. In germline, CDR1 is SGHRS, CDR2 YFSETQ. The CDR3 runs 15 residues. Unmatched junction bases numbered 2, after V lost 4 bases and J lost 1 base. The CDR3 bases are TGCGCCAGCAGCCCCAGGGGGTCCTATAATTCACCCCTCCACTTT. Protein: CASSPRGSYNSPLHF.

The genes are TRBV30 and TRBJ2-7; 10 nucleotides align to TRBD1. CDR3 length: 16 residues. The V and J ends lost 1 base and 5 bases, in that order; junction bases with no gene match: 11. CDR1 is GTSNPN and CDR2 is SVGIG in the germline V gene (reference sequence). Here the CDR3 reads CAWSDPGQGLRNEQYF. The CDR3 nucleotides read TGTGCCTGGAGTGACCCGGGACAGGGGCTTAGGAACGAGCAGTACTTC.

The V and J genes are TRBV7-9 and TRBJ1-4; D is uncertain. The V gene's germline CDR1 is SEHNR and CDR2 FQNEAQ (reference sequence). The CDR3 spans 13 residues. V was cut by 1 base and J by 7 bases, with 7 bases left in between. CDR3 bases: TGTGCCAGCAGCTTAGGACTTGGTGAAAAACTGTTTTTT. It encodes CASSLGLGEKLFF.

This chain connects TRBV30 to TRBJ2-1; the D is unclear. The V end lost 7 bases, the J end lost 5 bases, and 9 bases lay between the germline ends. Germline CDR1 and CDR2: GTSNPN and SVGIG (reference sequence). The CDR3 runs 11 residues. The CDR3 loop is CASEYDNEQFF. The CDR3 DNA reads TGTGCCTCAGAATACGACAATGAGCAGTTCTTC.

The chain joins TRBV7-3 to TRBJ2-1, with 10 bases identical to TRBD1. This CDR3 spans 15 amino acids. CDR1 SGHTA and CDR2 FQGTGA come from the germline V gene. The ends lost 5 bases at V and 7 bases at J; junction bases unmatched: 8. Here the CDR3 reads CASSIDRGRPNEQFF. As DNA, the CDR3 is TGTGCCAGCAGCATCGACAGGGGGCGCCCGAATGAGCAGTTCTTC.